This is a list of T cell receptor beta chains from one sample in a study of blood T cell repertoires in COVID-19. Generated by immunoSEQ multiplex PCR, the TCRdb table keeps only in-frame clones and is missing some. The sample shows some 70,000 clones, 88% of them seen only once. Sample: peripheral blood. Source of these receptors: a woman aged 55-70 years with COVID-19, enrolled during active disease. Both conserved end residues are part of each CDR3. The D gene is left open where the match is weak. Rows give clone size only sometimes, using once, few, many, or a class for an expanded clone.

>TRBJ1-5|-|TRBV6-6|once
TGTGCCAGCAGTAAGAACAGGGAAGAGCCCCAGCATTTT
CASSKNREEPQHF
>TRBJ1-5|TRBD1|TRBV6-5|-
TGTGCCAGCAGTATGACAGGGTTAGGCCAGCCCCAGCATTTT
CASSMTGLGQPQHF
>TRBJ1-2|-|TRBV5-5|-
TGTGCCAGCAGTGGCGGACGGGGGATTAACTATGGCTACACCTTC
CASSGGRGINYGYTF
>TRBJ2-1|TRBD1|TRBV11-3|-
TGTGCCAGCAGCTCAGGGACAGGGGGCTACAATGAGCAGTTCTTC
CASSSGTGGYNEQFF
>TRBJ1-1|-|TRBV25-1|-
TGTGCCAGCAGTGAAGGGGGGGTCGCAGCTTTCTTT
CASSEGGVAAFF
>TRBJ2-1|-|TRBV7-9|-
TGTGCCAGCAGCCCTTACAATGAGCAGTTCTTC
CASSPYNEQFF
>TRBJ1-6|-|TRBV19|few
TGTGCCAGTAGTGGCGGGGAGGGGTACGGCTCACCCCTCCACTTT
CASSGGEGYGSPLHF
>TRBJ1-3|TRBD1|TRBV9|-
TGTGCCAGCAGCGTAGGAGGGACAGCTGGAAACACCATATATTTT
CASSVGGTAGNTIYF
>TRBJ1-5|-|TRBV4-1|-
TGCGCCAGCAGCCCAGGGATAGGCAGGGATCAGCCCCAGCATTTT
CASSPGIGRDQPQHF
>TRBJ2-3|TRBD1|TRBV7-9|-
TGTGCCAGCAGCTCATCGACAGGGGGGCCTGGCACAGATACGCAGTATTTT
CASSSSTGGPGTDTQYF
>TRBJ2-2|TRBD1|TRBV27|-
TGTGCCAGCAGGCAACAGGGGGGAACCGGGGAGCTGTTTTTT
CASRQQGGTGELFF
>TRBJ2-3|TRBD2|TRBV6-2/TRBV6-3|-
TGTGCCAGCAGTTTCACTAGCGGAGCCTACACAGATACGCAGTATTTT
CASSFTSGAYTDTQYF
>TRBJ2-3|TRBD2|TRBV29-1|few
TGCAGCGTTGTACTAGCGGGAATGGTAGATACGCAGTATTTT
CSVVLAGMVDTQYF
>TRBJ1-2|-|TRBV18|-
TGTGCCAGCTCACCGGAAAAGGGAGCCTATGGCTACACCTTC
CASSPEKGAYGYTF
>TRBJ2-7|-|TRBV6-5|-
TGTGCCAGCAGTTACGGAGCGGACCGACTCAGGTACGAGCAGTACTTC
CASSYGADRLRYEQYF
>TRBJ1-1|-|TRBV5-1|-
TGCGCCAGCAGCCCAACCTTAGGAGGAAACACTGAAGCTTTCTTT
CASSPTLGGNTEAFF
>TRBJ2-7|-|TRBV15|-
TGTGCCACCAGCAGAGATGCCAAGCACGAGCAGTACTTC
CATSRDAKHEQYF
>TRBJ2-5|TRBD2|TRBV28|-
TGTGCCAGCAGTTCCTGGACTAGCGGGCAAGAGACCCAGTACTTC
CASSSWTSGQETQYF
>TRBJ1-2|TRBD1|TRBV28|-
TGTGCCAGCAGTATCCTGGGACAGGGGTTCTTCCGAAACTATGGCTACACCTTC
CASSILGQGFFRNYGYTF
>TRBJ1-2|TRBD1|TRBV30|-
TGTGCCTGGAGTTTAGGACAGGGTAACTATGGCTACACCTTC
CAWSLGQGNYGYTF
>TRBJ2-7|-|TRBV9|-
TGTGCCAGCAGCGTAGATCAGGGGGAGCAGTACTTC
CASSVDQGEQYF
>TRBJ1-5|-|TRBV19|-
TGTGCCAGTAGTATATCAAGACAGGAATTTAGCAATCAGCCCCAGCATTTT
CASSISRQEFSNQPQHF
>TRBJ2-5|TRBD2|TRBV7-8|-
TGTGCCAGCAGCTTAGGGCTAGCGGGAGGAGGGACCCAGTACTTC
CASSLGLAGGGTQYF
>TRBJ2-7|TRBD1|TRBV7-2|-
TGTGCCAGCAGCCTTGACAGGGATTCCTACGAGCAGTACTTC
CASSLDRDSYEQYF
>TRBJ2-1|TRBD1|TRBV9|-
TGTGCCAGCAGCGTAGAAGGACAGGGGCCTTTCGATGAGCAGTTCTTC
CASSVEGQGPFDEQFF
>TRBJ1-3|-|TRBV5-1|-
TGCGCCAGCAGTAACCAGGGATCTGGAAACACCATATATTTT
CASSNQGSGNTIYF
>TRBJ2-5|TRBD1|TRBV2|-
TGTGCCAGCACCGGACAGGGGGCGGGAGAGACCCAGTACTTC
CASTGQGAGETQYF
>TRBJ1-5|-|TRBV19|-
TGTGCCAGTAGTATAGGCGGCGCCGGCAATCAGCCCCAGCATTTT
CASSIGGAGNQPQHF
>TRBJ1-2|-|TRBV5-1|-
TGCGCCAGCAGAGAGGCGGTGGCGGATGGCTACACCTTC
CASREAVADGYTF
>TRBJ1-6|TRBD1|TRBV9|-
TGTGCCAGCAGGGGACAGGATAATTCACCCCTCCACTTT
CASRGQDNSPLHF
>TRBJ1-4|TRBD1|TRBV3-1/TRBV3-2|-
TGTGCCAGCAGCCCCGGGACAGGGAGCGGTTGGGAAAAACTGTTTTTT
CASSPGTGSGWEKLFF
>TRBJ2-1|-|TRBV7-9|once
TGTGCCAGCAGCTTAGGTCGTCTCGCGAACAATGAGCAGTTCTTC
CASSLGRLANNEQFF
>TRBJ2-3|-|TRBV10-3|-
TGTGCCATCAGCCAGGGGATATTCACAGATACGCAGTATTTT
CAISQGIFTDTQYF
>TRBJ2-7|-|TRBV6-2/TRBV6-3|-
TGTGCCAGCAGTCGCAGCAGGGGCTCCTACGAGCAGTACTTC
CASSRSRGSYEQYF
>TRBJ1-1|-|TRBV5-1|-
TGCGCCAGCAGCGCTTCAGGGTATGAAGCTTTCTTT
CASSASGYEAFF
>TRBJ1-2|TRBD1|TRBV7-2|-
TGTGCCAGCAGCGTCCAACCGGGACAGGCCAACGGCTACACCTTC
CASSVQPGQANGYTF
>TRBJ2-3|TRBD2|TRBV7-9|-
TGTGCCAGCAGCTTAGGAGCGGGGGGGCAAGATACGCAGTATTTT
CASSLGAGGQDTQYF
>TRBJ2-3|TRBD2|TRBV5-1|once
TGCGCCAGCAGCTTGGACGGGGGACTATGTTATTTT
CASSLDGGLCYF
>TRBJ2-5|TRBD2|TRBV6-5|-
TGTGCCAGCAGTCCTCGGACTAGCGGGAAGACCCAGTACTTC
CASSPRTSGKTQYF
>TRBJ1-4|-|TRBV9|once
TGTGCCAGCAGCGTAGAGCCCGCGGTATTCGAAAAACTGTTTTTT
CASSVEPAVFEKLFF
>TRBJ2-1|TRBD1|TRBV5-1|-
TGCGCCAGCAGCTTGGCCGGACAGGGGGCAAATGAGCAGTTCTTC
CASSLAGQGANEQFF
>TRBJ1-4|TRBD1|TRBV7-2|few
TGTGCCAGCAGCCGATCAGGGGGAGGACTGTTTTTT
CASSRSGGGLFF
>TRBJ2-3|-|TRBV6-5|-
TGTGCCAGCAGCCGGGCCTCAGGGGAGGATACGCAGTATTTT
CASSRASGEDTQYF
>TRBJ2-7|-|TRBV29-1|-
TGCAGCGTTGAAGGCCAGGAACCCTACGAGCAGTACTTC
CSVEGQEPYEQYF
>TRBJ1-5|-|TRBV7-2|-
TGTGCCAGCAGCCCAGCCCCCACAGGGTATAGCCAGCCCCAGCATTTT
CASSPAPTGYSQPQHF
>TRBJ1-5|TRBD1|TRBV7-2|-
TGTGCCAGCAGCTTAGAGGGGACAGGAAGGGCCCAGCATTTT
CASSLEGTGRAQHF
>TRBJ1-5|TRBD1|TRBV10-3|-
TGTGCCATCAGTGACCAGACAGGGAATCAGCCCCAGCATTTT
CAISDQTGNQPQHF
>TRBJ1-1|-|TRBV3-1/TRBV3-2|-
TGTGCCAGCAGCCAAGATGCGGGAACTGAAGCTTTCTTT
CASSQDAGTEAFF
>TRBJ1-1|TRBD1|TRBV12-5|-
TGTGCTAGTGCCCGGGGGAGGGACAGGGGTTTGACTGAAGCTTTCTTT
CASARGRDRGLTEAFF